These 27 T cell receptor beta chains share one sample of origin, sequenced in a study of blood T cell repertoires in COVID-19. Profiled with immunoSEQ multiplex PCR; TCRdb holds only in-frame clones, not every one. The sample shows roughly 100,000 clones, 84% of them seen only once. The material sequenced was peripheral blood. The receptors were gathered from a man aged 40-50 years with active or convalescent COVID-19.

The rearrangement uses TRBV5-4 and TRBJ1-5; TRBD1 matches 7 bases. J was trimmed by 5 bases and V by 0 bases; bases with no gene match: 2. The CDR3 length is 14 residues. Germline CDR1 SGHNT, CDR2 YYREEE (reference sequence). CDR3 amino acids: CASSLDQGDQPQHF. CDR3 sequence (DNA): TGTGCCAGCAGCTTGGATCAGGGGGATCAGCCCCAGCATTTT.

The chain combines TRBV14 with TRBJ2-7; weak D call: TRBD2 (5 bases). The CDR3 extends over 12 amino acids. Germline V gene sequence: CDR1 SGHDN, CDR2 FVKESK. V was shortened by 1 base and J by 7 bases, with 8 bases between the two germline ends. The CDR3, as DNA: TGTGCCAGCAGCCAAGCTTGGAGGGAGCAGTACTTC. This sequence encodes CASSQAWREQYF.

The chain employs TRBV23-1 and TRBJ2-1; the D gene is possibly TRBD2 (6 bases). TRBV23-1 is an ORF; its function is uncertain. This CDR3 is 14 amino acids long. Between the trimmed V and J ends, which lost 4 bases and 9 bases, there was a span of 16 bases. The CDR3 DNA follows: TGCGCCAGCAGTCCCCCAGGAGCGCGGGGTGAGCAGTTCTTC. Its translation: CASSPPGARGEQFF.

The CDR3 DNA follows: TGTGCCAGTAGTACAGACGGTAGCTCCTACGAGCAGTACTTC. As protein: CASSTDGSSYEQYF. The chain recombines TRBV19 with TRBJ2-7; D is uncertain. The germline V and J ends were trimmed by 4 bases and 0 bases, with 10 bases remaining between them. The germline V gene encodes CDR1 LNHDA and CDR2 SQIVND (reference sequence). The CDR3 extends over 14 amino acids.

This clone was detected a few times. V gene TRBV28 combines with J gene TRBJ1-2; the D is unclear. CDR3 length equals 12 residues. Germline CDR1 and CDR2: MDHEN and SYDVKM. The V end was cut by 8 bases, the J end by 8 bases, with 15 bases between. DNA for the CDR3: TGTGCCAGCGGTAATGTCCGCAGGGGCTACACCTTC. Protein sequence: CASGNVRRGYTF.

The genes are TRBV5-5 and TRBJ2-7, with 7 bases identical to TRBD2. The germline V gene encodes CDR1 SGHKS and CDR2 YYEKEE (reference sequence). With 4 bases clipped from V and 4 bases from J, the junction kept 8 bases outside the gene matches. CDR3 length equals 14 residues. This CDR3 reads CASSHGTTPYEQYF. The CDR3, as DNA: TGTGCCAGCAGCCACGGGACTACCCCTTACGAGCAGTACTTC.

The chain recombines TRBV7-8 with TRBJ2-3; 10 bases are a match to TRBD1. After removal of 3 bases from V and 6 bases from J, the junction contained 6 bases not matched to a gene. The CDR3 has 15 amino acids. Germline V gives CDR1 SGHVS, CDR2 FQNEAQ. The CDR3 sequence is CASSFRDRGLDTQYF. The CDR3 DNA reads as TGTGCCAGCAGCTTCCGGGACAGGGGTTTGGATACGCAGTATTTT.

V and J are TRBV14 and TRBJ1-3; tentatively, D is TRBD1 (6 bases). The V and J ends lost 4 bases and 2 bases respectively, with 12 bases between them. Germline lookup yields CDR1 SGHDN and CDR2 FVKESK. The CDR3 spans 15 residues. In DNA form, the CDR3 reads TGTGCCAGCAGCCTAACAGGGAGCGCTGGAAACACCATATATTTT. This sequence encodes CASSLTGSAGNTIYF.

This chain joins TRBV6-5 and TRBJ2-7; D might be TRBD2 (6 bases). Germline V lookup: CDR1 MNHEY, CDR2 SVGAGI. V was trimmed by 4 bases and J by 2 bases, leaving 15 bases between them. The CDR3 runs to 15 residues. CDR3 loop: CASSSPRRGAYEQYF. The CDR3 coding sequence is TGTGCCAGCAGTTCACCCCGGCGGGGAGCCTACGAGCAGTACTTC.

This clone appeared once. The chain employs TRBV11-1 and TRBJ2-7; 9 bases match TRBD1. Per germline, CDR1 SGHAT and CDR2 FQDESV (reference sequence). The CDR3 loop spans 14 amino acids. After removal of 5 bases from V and 3 bases from J, the junction contained 5 bases not matched to a gene. The CDR3 region has the DNA TGTGCCAGCAGCCAACCGGGACAGGGCTACGAGCAGTACTTC. This gives the protein CASSQPGQGYEQYF.

This chain joins TRBV12-3 or TRBV12-4 and TRBJ1-2, with D perhaps TRBD1 (6 bases). The length of the CDR3 is 13 residues. The V gene lost 6 bases and the J gene lost 8 bases, with 16 bases spanning the gap. The CDR3 region has the DNA TGTGCCAGCAGCGAACAGGGTATTGGAGGCTACACCTTC. Translating it yields CASSEQGIGGYTF.

V is TRBV4-2 and J is TRBJ1-1; tentative D call: TRBD1 (5 bases). Trimming took off 0 bases at V and 5 bases at J, with 10 bases between the two ends. This CDR3 region has 14 residues. In germline, CDR1 is LGHNA, CDR2 YNFKEQ. The CDR3: CASSQDGGRTEAFF. Written as DNA, the CDR3 is TGTGCCAGCAGCCAAGACGGGGGGAGGACTGAAGCTTTCTTT.

This clone was observed once. This sequence joins TRBV4-2 and TRBJ2-1; 10 bases are shared with TRBD1. The J segment lost 6 bases and the V segment lost 1 base, leaving 15 bases of the junction unmatched. The CDR3 has 19 amino acids. The V gene's germline CDR1 is LGHNA and CDR2 YNFKEQ. DNA for the CDR3: TGTGCCAGCAGCCAAGCCCGGGGTACGACAGGGGGCGCGAGCAATGAGCAGTTCTTC. It yields the protein CASSQARGTTGGASNEQFF.

The chain links TRBV5-1 to TRBJ2-5, with TRBD1 matching over 7 bases. The CDR3 has 15 residues. Trimming cost V 0 bases and J 4 bases; bases outside gene matches: 6. Germline CDR1 is SGHRS and CDR2 is YFSETQ. The CDR3 protein is CASSLGRTGGETQYF. CDR3 sequence (DNA): TGCGCCAGCAGCTTGGGGAGGACAGGCGGAGAGACCCAGTACTTC.

The rearrangement joins TRBV4-1 to TRBJ2-1, with TRBD1 matching over 7 bases. CDR1 and CDR2 (germline): MGHRA, YSYEKL. The V gene end was trimmed by 0 bases and the J gene end by 2 bases; junction bases not matched to a gene: 7. The CDR3 spans 17 residues. The CDR3 bases are TGCGCCAGCAGCCAAGACCCTGACAGGGACGCCTACAATGAGCAGTTCTTC. Its protein product is CASSQDPDRDAYNEQFF.

The rearrangement links TRBV3-1 (or the pseudogene TRBV3-2) to TRBJ2-2, with no clear D. This CDR3 comprises 17 residues. Germline-derived CDR1 and CDR2 are LGHDT and YNNKEL (reference sequence). Trimming removed 0 bases at V and 4 bases at J, with 15 bases between. CDR3 DNA sequence: TGTGCCAGCAGCCAAGAATCGATGAGGCGATCCACCGGGGAGCTGTTTTTT. This translates into CASSQESMRRSTGELFF.

The V gene is TRBV6-6, the J gene TRBJ1-4; the match to TRBD1 covers 7 bases. The CDR3 is made up of 15 amino acids. CDR1 is MNHNY, CDR2 SVGAGI, per germline (reference sequence). Trimming cost V 6 bases and J 5 bases; bases outside gene matches: 9. The CDR3 nucleotides read TGTGCCAGCAGCCGCCGGGACAGAAAAAATGAAAAACTGTTTTTT. Amino acids: CASSRRDRKNEKLFF.

This clone came up a few times. This chain joins TRBV13 and TRBJ1-2; 12 bases are shared with TRBD1. V shed 8 bases and J 4 bases; nucleotides not matched to a gene: 14. This CDR3 is 17 amino acids long. Looked up from germline, CDR1 is PRHDT and CDR2 is FYEKMQ (reference sequence). The CDR3 spells CASQDRDRGRKSYGYTF. The CDR3 DNA reads TGTGCCAGCCAGGACCGGGACAGGGGGCGAAAGAGCTATGGCTACACCTTC.

The chain joins TRBV12-3 or TRBV12-4 to TRBJ1-1; maybe TRBD1 (5 bases). Trimming removed 2 bases at V and 11 bases at J, with 9 bases between. There are 11 residues in the CDR3. CDR3 sequence reads: CASSLRGGAFF. The CDR3 coding sequence is TGTGCCAGCAGTTTAAGGGGAGGGGCTTTCTTT.

The V call is TRBV7-9, the J call TRBJ2-7; TRBD2 aligns across 7 bases. The ends lost 6 bases at V and 5 bases at J; junction bases unmatched: 13. The CDR3 is made up of 15 amino acids. The germline V gene has CDR1 SEHNR and CDR2 FQNEAQ (reference sequence). CDR3 region: CASSSTAGQGDEQYF. The CDR3 bases are TGTGCCAGCAGTTCAACAGCGGGGCAAGGGGACGAGCAGTACTTC.

V is TRBV10-2 and J is TRBJ1-1; 7 bases map to TRBD1. Germline trimming cut 2 bases from V and 0 bases from J; bases unmatched to any gene: 9. The CDR3 runs to 17 residues. Germline-derived CDR1 and CDR2 are WSHSY and SAAADI. The CDR3 is CASSEGAGGTLNTEAFF. CDR3 coding DNA: TGCGCCAGCAGTGAGGGGGCAGGGGGGACCTTGAACACTGAAGCTTTCTTT.

The chain couples TRBV5-5 to TRBJ2-7; 9 nucleotides line up with TRBD1. The V gene end was trimmed by 5 bases and the J gene end by 4 bases; junction bases not matched to a gene: 4. CDR3 length equals 13 residues. Germline loops: CDR1 SGHKS, CDR2 YYEKEE (reference sequence). CDR3: CASRRTGVYEQYF. In nucleotides, the CDR3 is TGTGCCAGCAGACGGACAGGGGTTTACGAGCAGTACTTC.

The chain uses TRBV6-5 and TRBJ1-1; the D is unclear. Germline values: CDR1 MNHEY, CDR2 SVGAGI. Trimming cost V 4 bases and J 4 bases, with 13 bases left between them. The CDR3 runs 14 residues. CDR3 in amino acids: CASSSPGVPTEAFF. As DNA, the CDR3 is TGTGCCAGCAGTTCCCCAGGTGTCCCCACTGAAGCTTTCTTT.

The V call is TRBV18, the J call TRBJ1-5; 10 bases align to TRBD1. V lost 3 bases, J lost 6 bases, and 8 bases stayed unmatched. CDR1 and CDR2 (germline): KGHSH, LQKENI. The CDR3 covers 16 residues. CDR3 sequence reads: CASSPRQGAGGQPQHF. CDR3 coding DNA: TGTGCCAGCTCACCGAGACAGGGGGCTGGGGGTCAGCCCCAGCATTTT.

In nucleotides, the CDR3 is TGTGCCCTCAAGTCAGGGGGGAACACCGGGGAGCTGTTTTTT. Its translation: CALKSGGNTGELFF. The gene calls are TRBV10-3 and TRBJ2-2; the match to TRBD1 covers 7 bases. The length of the CDR3 is 14 residues. CDR1 is ENHRY, CDR2 SYGVKD, per germline. V trimming: 11 bases; J trimming: 1 base; junction bases outside the gene matches: 7.

The rearrangement joins TRBV29-1 to TRBJ2-5, with 7 bases identical to TRBD2. V lost 7 bases, J lost 5 bases, and 10 bases stayed unmatched. The CDR3 contains 13 residues. The germline CDR1 and CDR2 sequences are SQVTM and ANQGSEA. This CDR3 is CSGDPGLTETQYF. The CDR3 nucleotides are TGCAGCGGGGACCCGGGACTAACGGAGACCCAGTACTTC.

This clone turned up a few times. This chain connects TRBV12-3 or TRBV12-4 to TRBJ1-1; TRBD1 matches at 8 bases. CDR3 length: 11 amino acids. V was pared by 6 bases and J by 11 bases, with 5 bases of the junction left unmatched. Here the CDR3 DNA reads TGTGCCAGCAGCCCGGACAGGGTCGCTTTCTTT. Translation gives CASSPDRVAFF.